Given below is one T cell receptor (beta chain) in context. Its target is unknown. This sample is drawn from a study of shared clonotypes between healthy human individuals. Background on the study: Used for every donor were three CD4 naive, three CD4 memory, two CD8 naive and one CD8 memory plate.

The V end was cut by 3 bases, the J end by 5 bases, with 16 bases between. CDR1 is MGHRA, CDR2 YSYEKL, per germline. This CDR3 contains 15 residues. Points from the study as a whole: The study found approximately 5% of naive CD4 clonotypes shared across a few donors.

CD45RO-negative CD8 cells positively selected for CCR7 made up the naive population, which excluded terminally differentiated effector memory CD45RA+ cells. Clones were read by immunoSEQ multiplex PCR, and TCRdb kept only the in-frame ones, dropping some. This repertoire shows roughly 590,000 clones, about 95% found once; its top ten account for roughly 0.1%. Sample: naive CD8+ T cells sorted from blood. The chain links TRBV4-1 to TRBJ1-2; tentatively, D is TRBD1 (6 bases). The receptor was isolated from a woman between 25 and 40 years old in good health. The CDR3 loop is CASSHPGHLQYGYTF. The CDR3 nucleotides are TGCGCCAGCAGCCATCCGGGACACCTGCAATATGGCTACACCTTC.